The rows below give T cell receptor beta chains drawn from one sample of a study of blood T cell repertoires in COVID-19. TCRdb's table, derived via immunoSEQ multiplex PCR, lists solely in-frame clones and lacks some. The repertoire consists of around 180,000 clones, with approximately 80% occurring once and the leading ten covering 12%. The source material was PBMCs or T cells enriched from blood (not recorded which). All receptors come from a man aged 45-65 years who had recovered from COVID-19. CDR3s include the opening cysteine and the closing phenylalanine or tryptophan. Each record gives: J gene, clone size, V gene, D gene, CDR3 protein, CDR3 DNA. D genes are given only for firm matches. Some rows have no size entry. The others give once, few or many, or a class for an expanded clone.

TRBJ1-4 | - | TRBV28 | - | CASEGGPYEKLFF | TGTGCCAGCGAGGGGGGGCCCTATGAAAAACTGTTTTTT
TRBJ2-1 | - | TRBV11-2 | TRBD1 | CASSLGTGRGSEQFF | TGTGCCAGCAGCTTGGGGACAGGCCGGGGCAGTGAGCAGTTCTTC
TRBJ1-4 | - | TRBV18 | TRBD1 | CASSTGATTGGEKLFF | TGTGCCAGCTCTACAGGGGCCACTACAGGAGGTGAAAAACTGTTTTTT
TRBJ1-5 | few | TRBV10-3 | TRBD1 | CAISDRWGGQGDQPQHF | TGTGCCATCAGTGACCGTTGGGGTGGACAGGGGGACCAGCCCCAGCATTTT
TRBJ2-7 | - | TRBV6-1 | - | CASSEYGGAGYEQYF | TGTGCCAGCAGTGAATATGGAGGGGCTGGCTACGAGCAGTACTTC
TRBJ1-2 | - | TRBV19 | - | CASYAHNTGYNYGYTF | TGTGCCAGTTACGCGCATAACACAGGCTATAACTATGGCTACACCTTC
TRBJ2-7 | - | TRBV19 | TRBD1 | CASSDPGQGLYEQYF | TGTGCCAGTAGTGATCCGGGACAGGGTCTCTACGAGCAGTACTTC
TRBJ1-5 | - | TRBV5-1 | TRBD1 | CASSVDRDRGSQPQHF | TGCGCCAGCAGCGTGGACCGGGACAGGGGATCTCAGCCCCAGCATTTT
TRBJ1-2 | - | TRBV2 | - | CARRDGLNYGYTF | TGTGCCAGGCGGGACGGGCTGAACTATGGCTACACCTTC
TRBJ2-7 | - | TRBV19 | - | CASSRAPGSLSYEQYF | TGTGCCAGTAGTAGGGCTCCGGGGAGCCTCTCCTACGAGCAGTACTTC
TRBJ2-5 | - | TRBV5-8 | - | CASSPGFGVVGTQYF | TGTGCCAGCAGTCCGGGATTTGGGGTGGTCGGGACCCAGTACTTC
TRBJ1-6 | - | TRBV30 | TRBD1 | CATNPGQGMSPLHF | TGTGCCACTAACCCGGGACAGGGGATGTCACCCCTCCACTTT
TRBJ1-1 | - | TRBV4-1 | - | CASSQVRVGGERTEAFF | TGCGCCAGCAGCCAAGTAAGGGTTGGGGGCGAACGCACTGAAGCTTTCTTT
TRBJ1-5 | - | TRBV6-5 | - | CASSEITSQPQHF | TGTGCCAGCAGCGAGATTACGAGCCAGCCCCAGCATTTT
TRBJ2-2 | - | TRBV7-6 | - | CASSRNREHTGELFF | TGTGCCAGCAGCCGAAACAGGGAGCACACCGGGGAGCTGTTTTTT
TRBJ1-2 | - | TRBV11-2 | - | CASSLVGQNYGYTF | TGTGCCAGCAGCTTAGTTGGGCAAAACTATGGCTACACCTTC
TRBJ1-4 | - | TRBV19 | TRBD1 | CASSPDRGSEKLFF | TGTGCCAGTAGCCCCGACAGGGGGAGTGAAAAACTGTTTTTT
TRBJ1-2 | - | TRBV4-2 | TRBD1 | CASSQEQGLGYTF | TGTGCCAGCAGCCAAGAACAGGGGCTCGGCTACACCTTC
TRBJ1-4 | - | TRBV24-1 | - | CATSAPGQHSQVANEKLFF | TGTGCCACCAGTGCCCCCGGACAGCATTCCCAAGTAGCAAATGAAAAACTGTTTTTT
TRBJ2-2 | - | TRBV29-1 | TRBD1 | CSVGTGNTGELFF | TGCAGCGTTGGGACAGGGAACACCGGGGAGCTGTTTTTT
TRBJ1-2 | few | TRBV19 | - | CASSISSETGYTF | TGTGCCAGTAGTATCAGTTCGGAGACCGGCTACACCTTC
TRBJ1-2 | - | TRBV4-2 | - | CASSQDHEGSGYTF | TGTGCCAGCAGCCAAGATCACGAGGGAAGCGGCTACACCTTC
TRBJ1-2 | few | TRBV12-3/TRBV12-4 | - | CASSFGAGYTF | TGTGCCAGCAGTTTTGGGGCTGGCTACACCTTC
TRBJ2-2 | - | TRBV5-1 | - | CASTQEGTNTGELFF | TGCGCCAGCACCCAGGAGGGCACGAACACCGGGGAGCTGTTTTTT
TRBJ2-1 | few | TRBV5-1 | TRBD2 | CASSPWTSGGADEQFF | TGCGCCAGCAGCCCGTGGACTAGCGGGGGGGCGGATGAGCAGTTCTTC
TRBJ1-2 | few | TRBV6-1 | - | CASSENEYRESLHYGYTF | TGTGCCAGCAGTGAAAATGAGTACAGGGAATCCCTTCACTATGGCTACACCTTC
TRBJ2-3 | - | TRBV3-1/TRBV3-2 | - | CASTWGLGGSTDTQYF | TGTGCCAGCACCTGGGGGCTAGGGGGAAGCACAGATACGCAGTATTTT
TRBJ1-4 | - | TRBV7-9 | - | CASSLPGATTNEKLFF | TGTGCCAGCAGCTTACCAGGGGCTACAACTAATGAAAAACTGTTTTTT
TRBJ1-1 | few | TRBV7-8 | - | CASSLGGFEAFF | TGTGCCAGCAGCTTAGGAGGTTTTGAAGCTTTCTTT
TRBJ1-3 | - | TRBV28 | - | CASGSGTIYF | TGTGCCAGCGGATCCGGGACCATATATTTT
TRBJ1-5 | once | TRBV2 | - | CASSEAAGVQPQHF | TGTGCCAGCAGTGAAGCTGCAGGGGTCCAGCCCCAGCATTTT
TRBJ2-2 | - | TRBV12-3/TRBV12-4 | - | CASSSTMTGELFF | TGTGCCAGCTCGTCGACTATGACCGGGGAGCTGTTTTTT
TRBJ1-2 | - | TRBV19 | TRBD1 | CASSPRTGGNANYGYTF | TGTGCCAGTAGTCCCCGGACAGGGGGCAACGCTAACTATGGCTACACCTTC
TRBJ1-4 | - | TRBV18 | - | CASSSGTNLNEKLFF | TGTGCCAGCTCATCCGGGACAAACCTTAATGAAAAACTGTTTTTT
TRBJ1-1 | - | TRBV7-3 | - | CASSLEGTSNTEAFF | TGTGCCAGCAGCTTAGAGGGCACATCGAACACTGAAGCTTTCTTT
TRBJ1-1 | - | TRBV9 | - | CASSVIYNTEAFF | TGTGCCAGCAGCGTCATCTATAACACTGAAGCTTTCTTT
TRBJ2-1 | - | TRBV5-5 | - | CASSDGGDPNDEQFF | TGTGCCAGCAGCGACGGAGGGGACCCTAACGATGAGCAGTTCTTC
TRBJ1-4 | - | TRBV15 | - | CATSIPRQWSNEKLFF | TGTGCCACCAGCATACCCCGACAGTGGTCGAATGAAAAACTGTTTTTT
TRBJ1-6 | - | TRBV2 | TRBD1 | CASSGQGVVFNSPLHF | TGTGCCAGCAGTGGACAGGGGGTAGTTTTTAATTCACCCCTCCACTTT
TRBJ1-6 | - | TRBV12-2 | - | CASRSGGQGADSPLHF | TGTGCAAGTCGCTCAGGAGGACAGGGGGCGGATTCACCCCTCCACTTT
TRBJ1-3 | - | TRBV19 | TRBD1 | CASRDLGQGSGNTIYF | TGTGCCAGTAGGGACCTCGGACAGGGGTCTGGAAACACCATATATTTT
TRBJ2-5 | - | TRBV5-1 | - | CASSSGTLTETQYF | TGCGCCAGCAGCTCAGGGACTCTAACAGAGACCCAGTACTTC
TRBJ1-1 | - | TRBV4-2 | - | CASSQAQRNTEAFF | TGTGCCAGCAGCCAAGCACAGAGGAACACTGAAGCTTTCTTT
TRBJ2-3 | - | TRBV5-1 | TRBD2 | CASSLSGGPGDTQYF | TGCGCCAGCAGCTTGAGCGGGGGGCCTGGAGATACGCAGTATTTT